This T cell receptor (beta chain) was recovered during a study of cytomegalovirus exposure and HLA in healthy donors. Nominal health characterized the donors when sampled, though unrecorded immune exposures were likely. The PCR was carried out with 60 Vbeta primers and 13 Jbeta primers. Under the authors' procedure: Counted up in a later analysis, unique TCR beta chains came to some 80 million, with roughly 11 million shared. The data were produced by immunoSEQ multiplex PCR, yet TCRdb's version contains in-frame clones alone and is incomplete. D and trimming were read from the DNA, whereas the V and J calls and clone size are those reported in that table. The data show approximately 120,000 clones, approximately 75% seen once. Germline V gene lookup returns CDR1 SGHTA and CDR2 FQGTGA. The CDR3 covers 13 residues. V lost 4 bases, J lost 5 bases, and 11 bases lay in between. The study, taken as a whole, reports: Across HLA loci, a later analysis found differing TCR association rates, with DRB1 most and HLA-C fewest.

About this clone: The antigen is unknown.

The chain employs TRBV7-3 and TRBJ1-2; D unresolved. This TCR was sampled from a man aged 30-40 years in good health and CMV-seronegative. Sample: PBMCs. The CDR3 DNA is TGTGCCAGCAGCTCCTTCGACATATATGGCTACACCTTC. It encodes CASSSFDIYGYTF.